This TCR beta chain was recovered during a study of cytomegalovirus exposure and HLA in healthy donors. Study-wide results and caveats: Per published reports, the classifier diagnosed cytomegalovirus status with high specificity and sensitivity. TCR beta sequences reportedly predicted most subjects' HLA-A and HLA-B alleles accurately.

Germline CDR1 and CDR2: LNHDA and SQIVND (reference sequence). The V and J ends lost 3 bases and 1 base respectively, with 12 bases between them. The CDR3 length is 15 residues. About this clone: Antigen: not known.

Researchers ran the PCR with 60 Vbeta and 13 Jbeta primers. Sequencing was performed with immunoSEQ multiplex PCR; in TCRdb, only in-frame clones are kept and a portion is missing. Of around 130,000 clones listed, about three quarters are singletons. Each donor's status was that of a healthy bone marrow donor. The receptor was derived from a man aged 40-55 years in good health and CMV-seropositive. The sequenced sample was PBMCs. This rearrangement joins TRBV19 to TRBJ1-2, with D possibly being TRBD1 (6 bases). CDR3 region: CASSIRTADNYGYTF. CDR3 bases: TGTGCCAGTAGTATCAGGACAGCTGATAACTATGGCTACACCTTC.